This T cell receptor beta chain was identified during a study of blood T cell repertoires in COVID-19. Study context: Recovered Cohort 3 donors showed two negative PCRs, clearance, or symptom resolution.

Original handling: Reference gene primer amplification gave nucleated cell count estimates. Assay used: immunoSEQ multiplex PCR; TCRdb lists only in-frame clones, some missing. That table is the source of V, J and clone size, and D and trimming were worked out from the DNA. The table has roughly 140,000 clones, around 82% seen once. The CDR3 extends over 17 amino acids. Germline values: CDR1 SGHTA, CDR2 FQGTGA. The junction had 5 bases not matched to a gene; V was cut back by 2 bases and J by 6 bases. Participants' own reports of clinical history determined their cohort assignment. The clonotype was recovered from a man aged 45-65 years in a cohort exposed to, infected with or recovered from COVID-19 (not recorded which). The chain employs TRBV7-3 and TRBJ2-2; 14 bases are a match to TRBD2. Source material: PBMCs or T cells enriched from blood (not recorded which). CDR3 nucleotide sequence: TGTGCCAGCAGCTTAGGGACTAGCGGGAGAAAACCCGGGGAGCTGTTTTTT. It translates to CASSLGTSGRKPGELFF. The whole variable domain, remainder taken from reference TRBV7-3 and TRBJ2-2, is GAGVSQTPSNKVTEKGKYVELRCDPISGHTALYWYRQSLGQGPEFLIYFQGTGAADDSGLPNDRFFAVRPEGSVSTLKIQRTERGDSAVYLCASSLGTSGRKPGELFFGEGSRLTVL.